This T cell receptor beta chain was identified in a study of OX40 agonist ivuxolimab in advanced cancers. Study background: Across the patients, intravenous ivuxolimab was delivered every 2 weeks at 0.01 to 10 mg/kg.

About this clone itself: Its specificity is not known.

Study-wide points: On average, CD8+ T cells showed a greater number of expanded clones than CD4+.

Repertoires were generated with immunoSEQ multiplex PCR, while TCRdb's copy carries only in-frame clones and drops some. The sample consists of some 64,000 clones, approximately 90% of them appearing once. The germline V and J ends were trimmed by 0 bases and 13 bases, with 15 bases remaining between them. The CDR3 covers 13 residues. Germline V gene sequence: CDR1 LGHNA, CDR2 YSLEER. The rearrangement links TRBV4-3 to TRBJ1-1; the D is unclear. The sequence came from an adult with an advanced solid tumor such as melanoma, head and neck, liver or kidney cancer. This material consisted of CD4+ or CD8+ T cells sorted from blood, taken in a trial of the OX40 agonist ivuxolimab. The CDR3 nucleotides read TGCGCCAGCAGCCAAGATCGCCCGGGTTTAGGTTTCTTT. Its protein is CASSQDRPGLGFF.